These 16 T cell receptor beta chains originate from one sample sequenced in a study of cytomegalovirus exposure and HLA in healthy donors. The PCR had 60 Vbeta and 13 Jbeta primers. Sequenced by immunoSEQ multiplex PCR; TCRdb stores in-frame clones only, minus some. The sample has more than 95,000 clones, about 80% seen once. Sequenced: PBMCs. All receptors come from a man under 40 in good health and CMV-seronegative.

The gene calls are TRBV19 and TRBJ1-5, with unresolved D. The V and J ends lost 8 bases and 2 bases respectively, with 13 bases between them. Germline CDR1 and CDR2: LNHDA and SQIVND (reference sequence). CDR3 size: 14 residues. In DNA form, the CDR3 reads TGTGCCAGTGGCGGATCGACGCGCAATCAGCCCCAGCATTTT. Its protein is CASGGSTRNQPQHF.

The CDR3 is CASSITQGTHSSGANVLTF. The CDR3 DNA reads as TGCGCCAGCAGCATAACTCAGGGAACCCACAGCTCTGGGGCCAACGTCCTGACTTTC. This chain uses TRBV5-1 with TRBJ2-6, with D maybe TRBD1 (5 bases). Germline CDR1 reads SGHRS; CDR2 reads YFSETQ. Trimming pared 4 bases from V and 0 bases from J, leaving 20 bases between. There are 19 residues in the CDR3.

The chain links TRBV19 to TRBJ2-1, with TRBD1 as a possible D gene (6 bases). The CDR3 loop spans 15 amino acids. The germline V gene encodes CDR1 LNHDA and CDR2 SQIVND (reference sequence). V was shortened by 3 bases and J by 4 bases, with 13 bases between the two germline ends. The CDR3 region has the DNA TGTGCCAGTAGTATGGGGTCAGGGGAGTACAATGAGCAGTTCTTC. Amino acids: CASSMGSGEYNEQFF.

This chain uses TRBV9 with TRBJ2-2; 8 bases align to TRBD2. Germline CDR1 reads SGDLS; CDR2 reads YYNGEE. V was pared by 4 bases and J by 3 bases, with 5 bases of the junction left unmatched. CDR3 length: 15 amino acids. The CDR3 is CASSSRTSYTGELFF. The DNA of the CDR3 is TGTGCCAGCAGCTCCCGGACTAGCTACACCGGGGAGCTGTTTTTT. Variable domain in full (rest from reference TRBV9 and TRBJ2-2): DSGVTQTPKHLITATGQRVTLRCSPRSGDLSVYWYQQSLDQGLQFLIQYYNGEERAKGNILERFSAQQFPDLHSELNLSSLELGDSALYFCASSSRTSYTGELFFGEGSRLTVL.

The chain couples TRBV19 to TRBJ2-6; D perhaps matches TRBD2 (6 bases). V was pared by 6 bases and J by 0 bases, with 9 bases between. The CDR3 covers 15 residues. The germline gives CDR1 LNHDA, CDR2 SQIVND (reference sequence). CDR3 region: CASSPGGSGANVLTF. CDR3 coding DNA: TGTGCCAGTAGCCCCGGGGGCTCTGGGGCCAACGTCCTGACTTTC. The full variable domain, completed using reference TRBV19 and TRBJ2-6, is DGGITQSPKYLFRKEGQNVTLSCEQNLNHDAMYWYRQDPGQGLRLIYYSQIVNDFQKGDIAEGYSVSREKKESFPLTVTSAQKNPTAFYLCASSPGGSGANVLTFGAGSRLTVL.

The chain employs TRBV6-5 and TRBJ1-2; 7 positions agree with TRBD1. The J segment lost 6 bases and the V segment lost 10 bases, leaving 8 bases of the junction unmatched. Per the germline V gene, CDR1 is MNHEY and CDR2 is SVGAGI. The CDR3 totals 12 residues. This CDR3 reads CATTGTAHGYTF. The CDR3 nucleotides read TGTGCCACCACTGGGACAGCCCATGGCTACACCTTC.

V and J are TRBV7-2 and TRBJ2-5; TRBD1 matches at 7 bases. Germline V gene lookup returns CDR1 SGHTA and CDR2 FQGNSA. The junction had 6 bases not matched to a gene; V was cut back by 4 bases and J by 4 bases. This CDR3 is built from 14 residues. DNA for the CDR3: TGTGCCAGCAGCTCGGGACAGCTCGGAGAGACCCAGTACTTC. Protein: CASSSGQLGETQYF.

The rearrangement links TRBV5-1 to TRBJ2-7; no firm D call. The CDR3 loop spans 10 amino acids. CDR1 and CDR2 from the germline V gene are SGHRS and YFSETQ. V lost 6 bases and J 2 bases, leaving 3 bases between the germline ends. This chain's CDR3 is CASTPYEQYF. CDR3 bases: TGCGCCAGCACTCCCTACGAGCAGTACTTC.

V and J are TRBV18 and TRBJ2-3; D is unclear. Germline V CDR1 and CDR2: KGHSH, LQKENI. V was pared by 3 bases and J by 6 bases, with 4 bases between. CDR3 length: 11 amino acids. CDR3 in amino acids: CASSPGDTQYF. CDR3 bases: TGTGCCAGCTCACCCGGGGATACGCAGTATTTT.

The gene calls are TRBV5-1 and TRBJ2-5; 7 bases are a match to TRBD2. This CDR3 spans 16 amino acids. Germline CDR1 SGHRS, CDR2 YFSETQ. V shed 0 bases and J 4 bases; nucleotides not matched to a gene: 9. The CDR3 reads CASSLGAGEVSETQYF. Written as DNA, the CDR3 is TGCGCCAGCAGCTTGGGGGCGGGAGAGGTATCAGAGACCCAGTACTTC.

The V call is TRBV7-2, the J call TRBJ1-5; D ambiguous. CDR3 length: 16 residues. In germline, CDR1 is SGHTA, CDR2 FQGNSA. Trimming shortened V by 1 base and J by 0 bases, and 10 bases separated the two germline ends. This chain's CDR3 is CASSLDSSGSNQPQHF. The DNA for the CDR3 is TGTGCCAGCAGCTTAGACAGCAGCGGTAGCAATCAGCCCCAGCATTTT.

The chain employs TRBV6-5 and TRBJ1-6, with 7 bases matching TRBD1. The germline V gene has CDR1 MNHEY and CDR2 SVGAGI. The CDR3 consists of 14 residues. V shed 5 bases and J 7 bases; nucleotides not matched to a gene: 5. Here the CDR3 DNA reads TGTGCCAGCAGTCCCCGGGACAGAAATTCACCCCTCCACTTT. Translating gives CASSPRDRNSPLHF.

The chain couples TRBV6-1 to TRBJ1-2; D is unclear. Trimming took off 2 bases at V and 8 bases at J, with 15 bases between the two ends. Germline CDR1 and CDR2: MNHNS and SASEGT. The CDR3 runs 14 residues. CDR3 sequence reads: CASSENEVVRGYTF. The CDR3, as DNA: TGTGCCAGCAGTGAAAATGAGGTAGTGAGGGGCTACACCTTC.

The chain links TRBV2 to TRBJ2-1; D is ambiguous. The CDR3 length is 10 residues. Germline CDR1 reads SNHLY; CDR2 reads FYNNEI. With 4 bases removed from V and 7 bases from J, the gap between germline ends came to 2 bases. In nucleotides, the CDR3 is TGTGCCAGCAGTGCAAATGAGCAGTTCTTC. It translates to CASSANEQFF.

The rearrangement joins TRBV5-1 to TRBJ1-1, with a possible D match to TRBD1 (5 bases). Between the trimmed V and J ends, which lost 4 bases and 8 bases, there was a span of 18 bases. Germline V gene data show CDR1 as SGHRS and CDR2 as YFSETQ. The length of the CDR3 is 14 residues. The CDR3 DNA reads TGCGCCAGCAGCCCCCTGGGGGGACCCCAAGAAGCTTTCTTT. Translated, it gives CASSPLGGPQEAFF.

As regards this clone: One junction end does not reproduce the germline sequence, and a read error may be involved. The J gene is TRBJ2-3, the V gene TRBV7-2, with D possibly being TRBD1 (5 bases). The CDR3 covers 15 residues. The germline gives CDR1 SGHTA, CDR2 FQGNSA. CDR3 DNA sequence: TGTGCCAGCAGATTAGGGGCAGGGAGCACAGATACGCAGTATTTT. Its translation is CASRLGAGSTDTQYF. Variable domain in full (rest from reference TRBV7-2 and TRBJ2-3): GAGVSQSPSNKVTEKGKDVELRCDPISGHTALYWYRQSLGQGLEFLIYFQGNSAPDKSGLPSDRFSAERTGGSVSTLTIQRTQQEDSAVYLCASRLGAGSTDTQYFGPGTRLTVL.